A single sample is the source of the 16 T cell receptor beta chains below, sequenced in a study of blood T cell repertoires in COVID-19. Sequencing used immunoSEQ multiplex PCR; TCRdb keeps in-frame clones, though not all of them. Of roughly 360,000 clones listed, 80% to 90% were seen once; the top ten hold 1% to 1.5%. The sequenced sample consisted of PBMCs or T cells enriched from blood (not recorded which). Receptors were obtained from a man aged 25-40 years who had recovered from COVID-19.

About this clone itself: Other nucleotide sequences in the sample specify the same CDR3. V and J are TRBV5-1 and TRBJ1-6; TRBD1 matches at 11 bases. Germline trimming cut 3 bases from V and 7 bases from J; bases unmatched to any gene: 0. The CDR3 consists of 14 residues. The germline CDR1 and CDR2 sequences are SGHRS and YFSETQ. CDR3 sequence reads: CASSWDRGNSPLHF. The CDR3 DNA is TGCGCCAGCAGCTGGGACAGGGGGAATTCACCCCTCCACTTT.

The chain couples TRBV18 to TRBJ1-1; D remains ambiguous. Germline CDR1 and CDR2: KGHSH and LQKENI. Trimming stripped 2 bases from V and 3 bases from J, with 13 bases between. The CDR3 consists of 15 residues. CDR3 loop: CASSPVGLPDTEAFF. The CDR3 DNA is TGTGCCAGCTCACCAGTCGGTTTACCTGACACTGAAGCTTTCTTT.

The V and J genes are TRBV4-1 and TRBJ2-7; tentatively, D is TRBD1 (6 bases). This CDR3 contains 15 residues. The V end was cut by 8 bases, the J end by 0 bases, with 17 bases between. CDR1 and CDR2 from the germline V gene are MGHRA and YSYEKL. This chain's CDR3 is CASRPGPGDSYEQYF. CDR3 in DNA: TGCGCCAGCCGCCCGGGGCCAGGGGACTCCTACGAGCAGTACTTC.

The chain couples TRBV7-3 to TRBJ2-5; D is uncertain. The CDR3 loop spans 13 amino acids. Trimming cost V 4 bases and J 2 bases, with 8 bases left between them. The germline gives CDR1 SGHTA, CDR2 FQGTGA. The CDR3 sequence is CASSYTPQETQYF. The CDR3 DNA sequence: TGTGCCAGCAGCTATACACCACAAGAGACCCAGTACTTC. Full variable domain (rest looked up from reference TRBV7-3 and TRBJ2-5): GAGVSQTPSNKVTEKGKYVELRCDPISGHTALYWYRQSLGQGPEFLIYFQGTGAADDSGLPNDRFFAVRPEGSVSTLKIQRTERGDSAVYLCASSYTPQETQYFGPGTRLLVL.

The V gene is TRBV5-1, the J gene TRBJ2-2; 7 bases map to TRBD2. V shed 6 bases, J shed 0 bases, and the junction held 2 bases outside the gene matches. Germline V gene data show CDR1 as SGHRS and CDR2 as YFSETQ. This CDR3 has 14 residues. CDR3 sequence (DNA): TGCGCCAGCATGGGACTATCGAACACCGGGGAGCTGTTTTTT. Residues: CASMGLSNTGELFF.

The rearrangement links TRBV4-1 to TRBJ1-2, with D possibly being TRBD1 (6 bases). V was shortened by 5 bases and J by 0 bases, with 13 bases between the two germline ends. CDR3 length: 15 amino acids. Germline V CDR1 and CDR2: MGHRA, YSYEKL. The CDR3 here is CASSLEGGSNYGYTF. The CDR3 DNA is TGCGCCAGCAGCTTAGAAGGGGGTTCTAACTATGGCTACACCTTC.

V usage is TRBV7-6 and J usage is TRBJ2-1; 10 bases fit TRBD2. The junction had 11 bases not matched to a gene; V was cut back by 5 bases and J by 7 bases. The CDR3 length is 16 residues. CDR1 is SGHVS, CDR2 FNYEAQ, per germline. The CDR3 sequence: CASSPLGAGGRNEQFF. DNA of the CDR3: TGTGCCAGCAGCCCTCTAGGAGCGGGGGGGCGAAATGAGCAGTTCTTC.

This sequence joins TRBV25-1 and TRBJ1-2; D call uncertain. Trimming took 8 bases from V and 4 from J, leaving 14 bases between them. Germline V CDR1 and CDR2: MGHDK, SYGVNS. The CDR3 is 13 amino acids. The DNA of the CDR3 is TGTGCCAGCGGTATTGTGGGAGGCTATGGCTACACCTTC. Residues: CASGIVGGYGYTF.

The chain is built from TRBV2 and TRBJ2-1, with D possibly matching TRBD2 (5 bases). This CDR3 contains 11 residues. The V end was cut by 8 bases, the J end by 6 bases, with 8 bases between. Germline lookup yields CDR1 SNHLY and CDR2 FYNNEI. The DNA of the CDR3 is TGTGCCAGCGCGGGCCTCAATGAGCAGTTCTTC. Translation gives CASAGLNEQFF.

V and J are TRBV19 and TRBJ1-2; the match to TRBD1 covers 7 bases. Trimming at V came to 9 bases and at J to 7 bases, leaving 8 bases not matched to a gene. Looked up from germline, CDR1 is LNHDA and CDR2 is SQIVND (reference sequence). The CDR3 consists of 12 residues. This CDR3 reads CASRGGSGGYTF. The CDR3 nucleotides read TGTGCCAGCCGAGGGGGCTCTGGTGGCTACACCTTC.

J is TRBJ2-1 and V is TRBV3-1 (or the pseudogene TRBV3-2); D remains unclear. This CDR3 spans 12 amino acids. Germline loops: CDR1 LGHDT, CDR2 YNNKEL (reference sequence). V lost 1 base and J lost 8, with 6 bases in between. The CDR3 spells CASSQAGYEQFF. DNA of the CDR3: TGTGCCAGCAGCCAAGCCGGGTATGAGCAGTTCTTC.

The V and J genes are TRBV7-9 and TRBJ2-1; D perhaps matches TRBD2 (5 bases). Germline-derived CDR1 and CDR2 are SEHNR and FQNEAQ (reference sequence). This CDR3 spans 12 amino acids. The germline V and J ends were trimmed by 6 bases and 7 bases, with 10 bases remaining between them. The CDR3 DNA sequence: TGTGCCAGCAGACCACTAGAAAATGAGCAGTTCTTC. Translation: CASRPLENEQFF.

This clone was detected once. The chain combines TRBV30 with TRBJ1-2, with a possible D match to TRBD1 (5 bases). V gave up 2 bases and J gave up 5 bases, with 12 bases separating them. CDR1 is GTSNPN, CDR2 SVGIG, per germline (reference sequence). The CDR3 has 13 residues. CDR3 DNA: TGTGCCTGGAGTCAGGCAGGGCGGTATGGCTACACCTTC. This translates into CAWSQAGRYGYTF.

The V call is TRBV11-2, the J call TRBJ1-1, with 8 positions matching TRBD1. In germline, CDR1 is SGHAT, CDR2 FQNNGV. The CDR3 length is 14 residues. The V and J ends lost 4 bases and 8 bases, in that order; junction bases with no gene match: 9. The CDR3 region is CASSSPQGAGEAFF. CDR3 DNA sequence: TGTGCCAGCAGCTCGCCGCAGGGGGCAGGCGAAGCTTTCTTT.

The V call is TRBV6-4, the J call TRBJ1-1, with 8 bases that match TRBD1. CDR1 MRHNA and CDR2 SNTAGT come from the germline V gene. This CDR3 contains 14 residues. The trim removed 4 bases at V and 5 bases at J, leaving 6 bases unmatched. The CDR3 DNA sequence: TGTGCCAGCAGTGCTCAGGGGGCAGGGACTGAAGCTTTCTTT. Its translation is CASSAQGAGTEAFF.

The rearrangement links TRBV5-1 to TRBJ1-2; 8 positions match TRBD1. The CDR3 runs to 17 residues. V lost 0 bases to trimming and J lost 2 bases; unmatched junction nucleotides: 9. From germline, CDR1 is SGHRS and CDR2 YFSETQ. The CDR3 sequence is CASSLDGTGSFNYGYTF. DNA of the CDR3: TGCGCCAGCAGCTTGGATGGGACAGGTTCTTTCAACTATGGCTACACCTTC. Variable domain in full (rest from reference TRBV5-1 and TRBJ1-2): KAGVTQTPRYLIKTRGQQVTLSCSPISGHRSVSWYQQTPGQGLQFLFEYFSETQRNKGNFPGRFSGRQFSNSRSEMNVSTLELGDSALYLCASSLDGTGSFNYGYTFGSGTRLTVV.